This record concerns one T cell receptor beta chain sequence. Antigen unknown. These data originate in a study of cytomegalovirus exposure and HLA in healthy donors. Points from the study as a whole: With later analysis, a missense DCLRE1C variant became linked to TCR beta V- and J-gene trimming. An analysis done earlier found most TCR beta V segments productive about 90% or about 30% of the time.

The PCR made use of 60 Vbeta and 13 Jbeta primers. Libraries were prepared by immunoSEQ multiplex PCR; TCRdb keeps only in-frame clonotypes and omits some of them. This sample carries 140,000 to 150,000 clones, about 83% of them seen once, and the ten largest clones take approximately 13%. The material sequenced was PBMCs. The source of this sequence is a man in his forties in good health and CMV-seropositive.

The CDR3 protein is CASSLGQGKDEQYF. CDR3 DNA: TGCGCCAGCAGCTTGGGACAGGGAAAGGACGAGCAGTACTTC. The chain recombines TRBV5-1 with TRBJ2-7; 7 bases agree with TRBD1. With V trimmed by 0 bases and J by 5 bases, 5 bases remained unmatched. From germline, CDR1 is SGHRS and CDR2 YFSETQ. The CDR3 covers 14 residues.